This entry describes one T cell receptor (beta chain). CDR3 length equals 14 residues. The ends were cut back, 5 bases at V and 1 base at J, with 11 bases in the middle. Per the germline V gene, CDR1 is LNHDA and CDR2 is SQIVND (reference sequence). This sample was taken from a study of blood T cell repertoires in COVID-19. Whole-study context: PBMCs, B-cell-depleted T cells, or T cells were the source of the cDNA or gDNA that made up the material.

Source study methods: By means of reference gene primer amplification, nucleated cell counts were estimated. Assay: immunoSEQ multiplex PCR; the TCRdb copy retains only in-frame clones and omits some. Clone size and V and J calls were adopted from that table, with D and trimming inferred from the DNA. Altogether about 280,000 clones are present, roughly 80% being singletons, with the ten largest covering more than 4%. The source is a middle-aged man who had been exposed to COVID-19. Sequencing was performed on PBMCs or T cells enriched from blood (not recorded which). V usage is TRBV19 and J usage is TRBJ1-2; a weak D match, TRBD1 (6 bases). CDR3 sequence (DNA): TGTGCCAGTAGTGATACAGGGTTTAACTATGGCTACACCTTC. It codes for CASSDTGFNYGYTF.